This TCR beta chain was captured by sequencing in a study of T cell responses to AZD1222 COVID-19 vaccine. The germline V gene has CDR1 SNHLY and CDR2 FYNNEI. The CDR3 contains 15 residues. Trimming cost V 6 bases and J 2 bases; bases outside gene matches: 6. Clones were sequenced by immunoSEQ multiplex PCR, and TCRdb holds only the in-frame ones, with some missing. The sample lists 100,000 or so clones, around 94% occurring once. The sequenced sample was peripheral blood, obtained on day 0 of AZD1222 vaccination. This receptor was obtained from an adult in good health. The chain uses TRBV2 and TRBJ1-5, with 8 bases fitting TRBD1. The CDR3: CASSKQGEGNQPQHF. DNA for the CDR3: TGTGCCAGCAGCAAACAGGGGGAGGGCAATCAGCCCCAGCATTTT. Full variable domain (outside the CDR3, taken from reference TRBV2 and TRBJ1-5): EPEVTQTPSHQVTQMGQEVILRCVPISNHLYFYWYRQILGQKVEFLVSFYNNEISEKSEIFDDQFSVERPDGSNFTLKIRSTKLEDSAMYFCASSKQGEGNQPQHFGDGTRLSIL.